Listed below are T cell receptor beta chains from one sample, sequenced in a study of blood T cell repertoires in COVID-19. Here immunoSEQ multiplex PCR was the method, and the copy in TCRdb shows in-frame clones only, minus some. The sample holds about 110,000 clones, 80% seen once. The specimen sequenced was peripheral blood. Source of these receptors: a human donor in a cohort sampled during active or convalescent COVID-19. CDR3s include the opening cysteine and the closing phenylalanine or tryptophan. Fields, in order: J gene, clone size, V gene, D gene, CDR3 DNA, CDR3 protein. A D gene is named only where the DNA matches it firmly. Size tells how often a clone was seen (once, few, many) or the class of an expanded clone, and some rows leave it out.

TRBJ1-1 | . | TRBV6-2/TRBV6-3 | . | TGTGCCAGCAGTTATGCAGTTCTGAACACTGAAGCTTTCTTT | CASSYAVLNTEAFF
TRBJ2-7 | . | TRBV12-3/TRBV12-4 | . | TGTGCCAGCAGTCACGGGAACTGGGGCGAGCAGTACTTC | CASSHGNWGEQYF
TRBJ2-3 | . | TRBV18 | . | TGTGCCAGCTCACCACCAGGGGGTACGCAGTATTTT | CASSPPGGTQYF
TRBJ1-6 | . | TRBV6-5 | . | TGTGCCAGCAGTTCTGCGGGGGGCTATAATTCACCCCTCCACTTT | CASSSAGGYNSPLHF
TRBJ1-1 | . | TRBV7-8 | TRBD1 | TGTGCCAGCAGCTCCACGGACAGGCGAACTGAAGCTTTCTTT | CASSSTDRRTEAFF
TRBJ2-1 | . | TRBV20-1 | TRBD2 | TGCAGTGCTAGTCTACCCAGCGGGAGAAACAATGAGCAGTTCTTC | CSASLPSGRNNEQFF
TRBJ2-5 | . | TRBV19 | TRBD1 | TGTGCCAGTTCCACAGGGGGCAGAGAGACCCAGTACTTC | CASSTGGRETQYF
TRBJ2-3 | . | TRBV9 | TRBD2 | TGTGCCAGCAGCGTAGGTCTAGCGGGGGGGCCATTCTCAGATACGCAGTATTTT | CASSVGLAGGPFSDTQYF
TRBJ1-2 | . | TRBV6-5 | . | TGTGCCAGCAGATCCTGGGGCCAGGGCCATGGCTACACCTTC | CASRSWGQGHGYTF
TRBJ1-2 | once | TRBV5-6 | TRBD1 | TGTGCCAGCAGCCAGGACAGGATCTATGGCTACACCTTC | CASSQDRIYGYTF
TRBJ2-7 | . | TRBV4-2 | TRBD2 | TGTGCCAGCAGCCCCGTGGACGGGAGGGGGAGGTACGAGCAGTACTTC | CASSPVDGRGRYEQYF
TRBJ2-2 | . | TRBV2 | TRBD1 | TGTGCCAGCAGTTCCACAGGGGGCATAGCTGGGGAGCTGTTTTTT | CASSSTGGIAGELFF
TRBJ2-7 | . | TRBV7-8 | TRBD1 | TGTGCCAGCAGCCCCGGCCCGGGACAGGATGGCGAGCAGTACTTC | CASSPGPGQDGEQYF
TRBJ2-7 | . | TRBV6-2/TRBV6-3 | . | TGTGCCAGCAGCACCGGGAACCCAATTCCCTACGAGCAGTACTTC | CASSTGNPIPYEQYF
TRBJ2-7 | few | TRBV3-1/TRBV3-2 | TRBD2 | TGTGCCAGCAGTCCCACTAGCGGGAGTCCGTACGAGCAGTACTTC | CASSPTSGSPYEQYF
TRBJ2-1 | once | TRBV5-1 | TRBD2 | TGCGCCAGCAGCTTGGGCGGCGGGGGGACCTACAATGAGCAGTTCTTC | CASSLGGGGTYNEQFF
TRBJ1-5 | . | TRBV28 | . | TGTGCCAGCAGTCCTCACCTCGGGCCGGGGGGTCAGCCCCAGCATTTT | CASSPHLGPGGQPQHF
TRBJ2-1 | . | TRBV10-1 | TRBD1 | TGCGCCAGCAGTGACCCCGGGACAGGTCCCTACAATGAGCAGTTCTTC | CASSDPGTGPYNEQFF
TRBJ2-7 | . | TRBV19 | TRBD2 | TGTGCCAGTAGTCCTAGCGGGAGTTTAATCGAGCAGTACTTC | CASSPSGSLIEQYF
TRBJ2-1 | . | TRBV5-1 | TRBD1 | TGCGCCAGCAGCTACGAGAAGGGGGCAGGTGAGCAGTTCTTC | CASSYEKGAGEQFF
TRBJ1-3 | . | TRBV19 | . | TGTGCCAGTACCCCGGGAGGGGCCCGCTCTGGAAACACCATATATTTT | CASTPGGARSGNTIYF
TRBJ1-2 | few | TRBV5-4 | . | TGTGCCAGCAGCTTGGACAGGGCAAGGAGGGGCTACACCTTC | CASSLDRARRGYTF
TRBJ2-7 | once | TRBV11-2 | . | TGTGCCAGCAGGCTCGGGTTCTCCTCCTACGAGCAGTACTTC | CASRLGFSSYEQYF
TRBJ1-5 | . | TRBV19 | . | TGTGCCAGTAATGGGAGGTTAGATCAGCCCCAGCATTTT | CASNGRLDQPQHF
TRBJ2-3 | . | TRBV5-1 | . | TGCGCCAGCAGCACGGACAGAATCAATACGCAGTATTTT | CASSTDRINTQYF
TRBJ1-5 | few | TRBV6-2/TRBV6-3 | . | TGTGCCAGCAGTTACCAACAGGGATATCAGCCCCAGCATTTT | CASSYQQGYQPQHF
TRBJ2-1 | . | TRBV28 | . | TGTGCCAGCAGCCTGGGGCATGAGCAGTTCTTC | CASSLGHEQFF
TRBJ2-2 | . | TRBV7-3 | TRBD1 | TGTGCCAGCAGCAAGGCGACAGGGGAACGAAACACCGGGGAGCTGTTTTTT | CASSKATGERNTGELFF
TRBJ1-2 | . | TRBV5-1 | TRBD1 | TGCGCCAGCAGCACGGACAGGGTCCGTGGCTACACCTTC | CASSTDRVRGYTF